The TCR beta chain under discussion was sequenced for a study of beta chain features in type 1 diabetes. As every portion of the isolated RNA was reverse transcribed, the sequencing read expressed TCRB transcripts. Measured with immunoSEQ multiplex PCR; TCRdb has only the in-frame clones, and not every one. The repertoire holds hundreds of thousands of clones, roughly 16% seen once, with about 0.025% in the top ten. V lost 0 bases to trimming and J lost 3 bases, with 11 bases between them. Germline values: CDR1 LGHNA, CDR2 YSLEER. This CDR3 spans 16 amino acids. This chain uses TRBV4-3 with TRBJ2-2; D uncertain. Sample: naive CD4+ T cells from blood. The clonotype originates from a woman aged 18 to 35 in good health. The CDR3, as DNA: TGCGCCAGCAGCCAAGAACAGCGTCGGGACACCGGGGAGCTGTTTTTT. Translating it yields CASSQEQRRDTGELFF.